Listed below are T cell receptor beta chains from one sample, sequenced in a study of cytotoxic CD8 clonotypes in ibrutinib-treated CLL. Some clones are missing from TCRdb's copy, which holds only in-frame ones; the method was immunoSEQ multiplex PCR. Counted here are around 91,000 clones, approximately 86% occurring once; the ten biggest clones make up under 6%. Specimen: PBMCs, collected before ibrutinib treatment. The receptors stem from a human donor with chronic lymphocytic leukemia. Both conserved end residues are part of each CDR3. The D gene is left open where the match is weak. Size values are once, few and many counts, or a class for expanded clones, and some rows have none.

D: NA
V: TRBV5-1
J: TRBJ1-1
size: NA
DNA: TGCGCCAGCAGCCCAGAACTGGGCACTGAAGCTTTCTTT
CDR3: CASSPELGTEAFF

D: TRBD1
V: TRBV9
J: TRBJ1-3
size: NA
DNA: TGTGCCAGCAGCCCAGGACAGGGTGACTCTGGAAACACCATATATTTT
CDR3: CASSPGQGDSGNTIYF

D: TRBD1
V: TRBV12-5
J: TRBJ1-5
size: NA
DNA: TGTGCTAGTGGTTTGGCGACAGGGGGCGTCAGCAATCAGCCCCAGCATTTT
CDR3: CASGLATGGVSNQPQHF

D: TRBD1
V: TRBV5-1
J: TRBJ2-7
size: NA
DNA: TGCGCCAGCAGCTCCCGGGACAGGGTCTACGAGCAGTACTTC
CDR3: CASSSRDRVYEQYF

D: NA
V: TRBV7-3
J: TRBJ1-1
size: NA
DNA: TGTGCCAGCAGCTCCGACGGGGGCCGGGGCACTGAAGCTTTCTTT
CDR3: CASSSDGGRGTEAFF

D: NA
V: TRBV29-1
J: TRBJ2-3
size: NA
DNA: TGCAGCGCTCTCCGCTCTAGCACAGATACGCAGTATTTT
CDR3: CSALRSSTDTQYF

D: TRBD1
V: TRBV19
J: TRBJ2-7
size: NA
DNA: TGTGCCAGTAGTACCCGGGACAGGGGGCAGGAGCAGTACTTC
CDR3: CASSTRDRGQEQYF

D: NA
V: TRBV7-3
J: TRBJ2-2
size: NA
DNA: TGTGCCAGCAGCTACGGGAATTTTGCCGGGGAGCTGTTTTTT
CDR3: CASSYGNFAGELFF

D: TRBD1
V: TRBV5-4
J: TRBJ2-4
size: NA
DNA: TGTGCCAGCAGCTTGGCCGCAGGGGGCGCAAACATTCAGTACTTC
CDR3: CASSLAAGGANIQYF

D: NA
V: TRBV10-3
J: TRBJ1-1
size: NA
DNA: TGTGCCATCAGTGAGCCACACACCGGCCCTCGAGCTTTCTTT
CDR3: CAISEPHTGPRAFF

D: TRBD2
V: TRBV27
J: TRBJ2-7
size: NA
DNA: TGTGCCAGCAGTTTATCAGGCCTAGCGGTTTTATACGAGCAGTACTTC
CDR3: CASSLSGLAVLYEQYF

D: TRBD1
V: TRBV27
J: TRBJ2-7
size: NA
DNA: TGTGCCAGCAGTTTAAAGGGGGCCATCTCGGAGCAGTACTTC
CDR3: CASSLKGAISEQYF

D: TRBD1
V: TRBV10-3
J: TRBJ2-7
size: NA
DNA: TGTGCCATCATGAAAGACAGGGGCTACGAGCAGTACTTC
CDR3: CAIMKDRGYEQYF

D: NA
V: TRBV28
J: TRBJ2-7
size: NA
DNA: TGTGCCAGCAGTGGCCCTAAAACAGGATCCTACGAGCAGTACTTC
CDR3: CASSGPKTGSYEQYF

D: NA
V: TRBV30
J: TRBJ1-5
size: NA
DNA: TGTGCCTGGAGTGTACCAAGGAGTAGCAATCAGCCCCAGCATTTT
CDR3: CAWSVPRSSNQPQHF

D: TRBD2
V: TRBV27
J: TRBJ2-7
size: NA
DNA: TGTGCCAGCAGTGCGCGGAGCGGGAGGCTCGCCTACGAGCAGTACTTC
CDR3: CASSARSGRLAYEQYF

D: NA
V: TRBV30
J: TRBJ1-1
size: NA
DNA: TGTGCCTGGAGTGTACCAGGGGCCACTGAAGCTTTCTTT
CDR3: CAWSVPGATEAFF

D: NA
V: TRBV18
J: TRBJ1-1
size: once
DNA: TGTGCCAGCTCACCACGCATTGGCCAGCGGGACACTGAAGCTTTCTTT
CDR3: CASSPRIGQRDTEAFF

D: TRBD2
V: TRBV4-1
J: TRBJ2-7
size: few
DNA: TGCGCCAGCAGCCGCTCAACTAGCGGGGGGTCAGGAGAGCAGTACTTC
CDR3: CASSRSTSGGSGEQYF

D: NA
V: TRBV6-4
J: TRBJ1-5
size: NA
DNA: TGTGCCAGCAGTGGGGCAGACCACAATCAGCCCCAGCATTTT
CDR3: CASSGADHNQPQHF

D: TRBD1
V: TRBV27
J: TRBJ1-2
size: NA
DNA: TGTGCCAGCAGTTCCCGACAGGGAGCGCGTGGCTACACCTTC
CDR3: CASSSRQGARGYTF

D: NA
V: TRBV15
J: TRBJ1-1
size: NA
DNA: TGTGCCACCAGCCCCAGGTCCATGAACACTGAAGCTTTCTTT
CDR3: CATSPRSMNTEAFF

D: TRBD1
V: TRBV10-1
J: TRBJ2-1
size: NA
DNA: TGCGCCAGCAGTTTAGGGGACAGGGCTTACAATGAGCAGTTCTTC
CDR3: CASSLGDRAYNEQFF

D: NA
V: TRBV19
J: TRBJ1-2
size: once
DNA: TGTGCCAGTTCTAATGGGGACGTAAGTTTTAGGCGCTATGGCTACACCTTC
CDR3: CASSNGDVSFRRYGYTF

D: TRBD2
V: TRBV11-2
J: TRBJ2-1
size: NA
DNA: TGTGCCAGCAGCCGGGGACCCTTAGCGGGACAATCCTACAATGAGCAGTTCTTC
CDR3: CASSRGPLAGQSYNEQFF

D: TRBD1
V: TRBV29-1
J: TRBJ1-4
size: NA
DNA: TGCAGCGTCGCGACAGGGTGGCCGGGAAGTAATGAAAAACTGTTTTTT
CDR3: CSVATGWPGSNEKLFF

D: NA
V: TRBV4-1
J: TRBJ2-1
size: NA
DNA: TGCGCCAGCAGCCCTTTCCCCGGGACCGCCTCCTACAATGAGCAGTTCTTC
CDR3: CASSPFPGTASYNEQFF

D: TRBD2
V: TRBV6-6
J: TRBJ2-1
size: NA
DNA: TGTGCCAGCAGTACTAGCGGTCTCAATGAGCAGTTCTTC
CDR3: CASSTSGLNEQFF

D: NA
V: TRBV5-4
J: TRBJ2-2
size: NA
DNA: TGTGCCAGCAGCTTGATAGAGAACACCGGGGAGCTGTTTTTT
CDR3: CASSLIENTGELFF

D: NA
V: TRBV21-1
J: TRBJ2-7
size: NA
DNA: TGTGCCAGCAGCAAAGTCGGGGCGAGACTCCACCCTCCCTACGAGCAGTACTTC
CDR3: CASSKVGARLHPPYEQYF

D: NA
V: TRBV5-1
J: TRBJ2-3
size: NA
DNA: TGCGCCAGCAGCTTGGGAGGGGATACGCAGTATTTT
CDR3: CASSLGGDTQYF

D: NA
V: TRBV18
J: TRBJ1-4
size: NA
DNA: TGTGCCAGCTCTACGGGGGCAACTAATGAAAAACTGTTTTTT
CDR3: CASSTGATNEKLFF

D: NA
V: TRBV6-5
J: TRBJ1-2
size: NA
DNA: TGTGCCAGCAGTTACGACAGAGCTAACTATGGCTACACCTTC
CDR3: CASSYDRANYGYTF

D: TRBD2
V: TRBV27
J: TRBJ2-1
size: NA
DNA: TGTGCCAGCAGTATTAGCGGGAGCTCCTACAATGAGCAGTTCTTC
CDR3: CASSISGSSYNEQFF

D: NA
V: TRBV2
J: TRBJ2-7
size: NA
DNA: TGTGCCAGCATCAGGGGTAGGGACGAGCAGTACTTC
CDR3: CASIRGRDEQYF

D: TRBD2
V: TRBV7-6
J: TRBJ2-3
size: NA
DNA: TGTGCCAGCAGCTTCTCGGGACTAGAGAGCACAGATACGCAGTATTTT
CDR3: CASSFSGLESTDTQYF

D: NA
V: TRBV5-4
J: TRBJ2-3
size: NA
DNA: TGTGCCAGCAGCTTGGCCCGCTACTCCGGAGATACGCAGTATTTT
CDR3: CASSLARYSGDTQYF

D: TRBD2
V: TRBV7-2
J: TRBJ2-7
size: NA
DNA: TGTGCCAGCAGCCTAGCGGGAAAAACCTACGAGCAGTACTTC
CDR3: CASSLAGKTYEQYF

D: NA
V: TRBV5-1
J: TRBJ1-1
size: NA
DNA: TGCGCCAGCAGCAATGGAGGGCAAATGAACACTGAAGCTTTCTTT
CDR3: CASSNGGQMNTEAFF

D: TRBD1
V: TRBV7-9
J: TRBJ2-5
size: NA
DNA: TGTGCCAGCAGTAAGGCGACAGGGGGCGGAGAGACCCAGTACTTC
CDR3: CASSKATGGGETQYF

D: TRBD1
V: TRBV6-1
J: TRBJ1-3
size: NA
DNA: TGTGCCAGCAGTAGACAGGGGGCTTCTGGAAACACCATATATTTT
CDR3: CASSRQGASGNTIYF

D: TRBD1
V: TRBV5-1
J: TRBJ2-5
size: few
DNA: TGCGCCAGCGGGACAGACCAAGAGACCCAGTACTTC
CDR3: CASGTDQETQYF

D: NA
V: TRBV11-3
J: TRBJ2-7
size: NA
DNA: TGTGCCAGCAGCTCCCAGGGTAGCGAGCAGTACTTC
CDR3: CASSSQGSEQYF

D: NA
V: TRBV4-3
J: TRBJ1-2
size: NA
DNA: TGCGCCAGCAGCCCTACACTTGTTGGGGTTTACTATGGCTACACCTTC
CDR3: CASSPTLVGVYYGYTF

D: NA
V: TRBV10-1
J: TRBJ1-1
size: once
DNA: TGCGCCAGCCGTAGGGGGGTGGACACTGAAGCTTTCTTT
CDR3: CASRRGVDTEAFF

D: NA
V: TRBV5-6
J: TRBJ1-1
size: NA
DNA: TGTGCCAGCAGCTCCAGGGGTGGCACTGAAGCTTTCTTT
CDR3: CASSSRGGTEAFF

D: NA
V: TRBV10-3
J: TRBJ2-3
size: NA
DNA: TGTGCCATCAGTGAGCCATCACGAGGAGTCACAGATACGCAGTATTTT
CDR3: CAISEPSRGVTDTQYF

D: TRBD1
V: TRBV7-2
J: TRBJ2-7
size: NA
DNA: TGTGCCAGCAGCTTAGCGATACAGGGGGCAGGCGAGCAGTACTTC
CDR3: CASSLAIQGAGEQYF

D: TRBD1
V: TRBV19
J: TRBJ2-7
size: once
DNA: TGTGCCAGCAAGCGAGGGACAGGGCCAGACGGCGCCTACGAGCAGTACTTC
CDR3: CASKRGTGPDGAYEQYF

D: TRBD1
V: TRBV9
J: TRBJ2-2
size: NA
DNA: TGTGCCAGCAGCGTAATTTCCAGGGGGTTCGACCTCGGGGAGCTGTTTTTT
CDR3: CASSVISRGFDLGELFF

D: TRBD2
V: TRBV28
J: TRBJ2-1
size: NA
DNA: TGTGCCAGCAGTTTACCTAGCGGGAGGCCATACAATGAGCAGTTCTTC
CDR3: CASSLPSGRPYNEQFF

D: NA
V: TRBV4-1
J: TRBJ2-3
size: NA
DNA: TGCGCCAGCAGCCAACGTAGGTTGACAGATACGCAGTATTTT
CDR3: CASSQRRLTDTQYF

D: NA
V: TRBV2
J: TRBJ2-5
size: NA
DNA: TGTGCCAGCACCGGGGGACGCCGCCAGTACTTC
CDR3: CASTGGRRQYF

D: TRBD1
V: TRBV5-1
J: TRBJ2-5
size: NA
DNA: TGCGCCAGCAGCTTGGACAGGGGGCGGGAGACCCAGTACTTC
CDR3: CASSLDRGRETQYF